These 8 T cell receptor beta chains came from one sample sequenced in a study of T cells in Graves' hyperthyroidism and ophthalmopathy. Using RNA transcripts as the source, TCR beta CDR3 regions were amplified. A first-round RT-PCR of the TCR CDR3 used the HTBI primer set. Each CDR3 protein is one row after TCRdb ran MiXCR on the multiplex PCR reads. The repertoire has around 300,000 distinct CDR3 sequences, 11% to 15% of them found once; the top ten carry about 26%. The sample consisted of blood. The receptors were sampled from a woman in her 30s with Graves' hyperthyroidism.

This clonotype has at least ten counts. V usage is TRBV3-1 and J usage is TRBJ2-3; 7 positions agree with TRBD2. The CDR3 length is 15 residues. Unmatched junction bases numbered 6, after V lost 1 base and J lost 5 bases. The V gene's germline CDR1 is LGHDT and CDR2 YNNKEL (reference sequence). As DNA, the CDR3 is TGTGCCAGCAGCCAAGGGGCGGGAGTGCGAGATACGCAGTATTTT. It codes for CASSQGAGVRDTQYF.

At least ten counts were recorded for this clonotype. The DNA for the CDR3 is TGTGCCAGCAGTGAAGCGCGTGCGATCGGGGAGCTGTTTTTT. Protein product: CASSEARAIGELFF. This chain links TRBV6-1 with TRBJ2-2; unclear D gene. This CDR3 is built from 14 residues. The V end was cut by 0 bases, the J end by 7 bases, with 9 bases between. Germline CDR1 and CDR2: MNHNS and SASEGT.

This clonotype has a count of ten or more. The chain uses TRBV28 and TRBJ2-7; tentative D call: TRBD2 (6 bases). V was pared by 3 bases and J by 1 base, with 10 bases between. Germline CDR1 and CDR2: MDHEN and SYDVKM. There are 14 residues in the CDR3. The CDR3 DNA follows: TGTGCCAGCAGTTTGCAGGGAGGTTCCTACGAGCAGTACTTC. This sequence encodes CASSLQGGSYEQYF. Looking up the rest from reference TRBV28 and TRBJ2-7 gives the full variable domain: DVKVTQSSRYLVKRTGEKVFLECVQDMDHENMFWYRQDPGLGLRLIYFSYDVKMKEKGDIPEGYSVSREKKERFSLILESASTNQTSMYLCASSLQGGSYEQYFGPGTRLTVT.

This clonotype was counted between two and nine times. The V and J genes are TRBV9 and TRBJ2-5; 10 positions agree with TRBD2. The length of the CDR3 is 14 residues. Germline trimming cut 5 bases from V and 4 bases from J; bases unmatched to any gene: 5. The V gene's germline CDR1 is SGDLS and CDR2 YYNGEE. This CDR3 is CASRASGSSETQYF. CDR3 coding DNA: TGTGCCAGCAGGGCTAGCGGGAGCTCAGAGACCCAGTACTTC. Drawing the rest from reference TRBV9 and TRBJ2-5, the complete variable domain is DSGVTQTPKHLITATGQRVTLRCSPRSGDLSVYWYQQSLDQGLQFLIQYYNGEERAKGNILERFSAQQFPDLHSELNLSSLELGDSALYFCASRASGSSETQYFGPGTRLLVL.

This chain uses TRBV6-5 with TRBJ2-5; D call uncertain. V was clipped by 2 bases and J by 6 bases, with 16 bases between them. Germline loops: CDR1 MNHEY, CDR2 SVGAGI. The CDR3 is made up of 15 amino acids. DNA for the CDR3: TGTGCCAGCAGTTACCCGGACCCTAGGGCGCAGACCCAGTACTTC. Translating gives CASSYPDPRAQTQYF.

This clonotype appeared many times. The chain carries TRBV5-6 and TRBJ2-5, with D tentatively TRBD1 (6 bases). CDR1 is SGHDT and CDR2 is YYEEEE in the germline V gene. With 4 bases removed from V and 5 bases from J, the gap between germline ends came to 12 bases. CDR3 length: 13 residues. CDR3 protein: CASSQDSQETQYF. The CDR3 DNA follows: TGTGCCAGCAGCCAGGACAGCCAGGAGACCCAGTACTTC.

This clonotype has at least ten counts. This chain uses TRBV5-5 with TRBJ2-3; 7 bases agree with TRBD1. V gave up 2 bases and J gave up 3 bases; unmatched junction bases: 6. The CDR3 contains 15 residues. Germline lookup yields CDR1 SGHKS and CDR2 YYEKEE (reference sequence). The CDR3, as DNA: TGTGCCAGCAGCTTACGGGACAGTGCGACAGATACGCAGTATTTT. Translating gives CASSLRDSATDTQYF.

This clonotype was counted ten times or more. The chain employs TRBV28 and TRBJ2-3, with D perhaps assigned TRBD1 or TRBD2 (5 bases each). CDR1 is MDHEN, CDR2 SYDVKM, per germline. This CDR3 has 17 residues. Deletions cut 7 bases from V and 2 bases from J, with 22 bases between. CDR3 in DNA: TGTGCCAGCACCCCCCCGGCCGGGACGGCTCTCACAGATACGCAGTATTTT. It specifies CASTPPAGTALTDTQYF.